Each of the 27 T cell receptor beta chains below was sequenced from the same sample in a study of neurological immune-mediated disorders. TCRdb ran MiXCR on the 5' RACE reads and lists one entry per CDR3 protein. The sample has some 43,000 distinct CDR3 sequences; 2.5% are singletons. The sample comprised PBMCs. These receptors were obtained from a man aged 25 to 40 with multiple sclerosis.

This clonotype ranks as medium-sized. The genes are TRBV12-3 or TRBV12-4 and TRBJ1-1; D call uncertain. The CDR3 sequence is 17 residues long. V lost 3 bases, J lost 0 bases, and 17 bases lay in between. The CDR3 spells CASSFLAVDPMNTEAFF. DNA for the CDR3: TGTGCCAGCAGTTTCCTGGCAGTTGATCCGATGAACACTGAAGCTTTCTTT.

This clonotype was seen more than once but under ten times. The chain uses TRBV18 and TRBJ2-7; D uncertain. Trimming pared 6 bases from V and 3 bases from J, leaving 18 bases between. There are 15 residues in the CDR3. Germline-derived CDR1 and CDR2 are KGHSH and LQKENI. Here the CDR3 reads CASSVVGTGDYEQYF. The DNA of the CDR3 is TGTGCCAGCTCGGTGGTCGGAACTGGGGACTACGAGCAGTACTTC.

This clonotype was picked up many times. This chain joins TRBV3-1 and TRBJ2-7, with TRBD2 matching 7 bases. The CDR3 runs to 13 residues. V trimming: 2 bases; J trimming: 5 bases; junction bases outside the gene matches: 3. The germline V gene has CDR1 LGHDT and CDR2 YNNKEL (reference sequence). The CDR3 spells CASSQRDYHEQYF. CDR3 bases: TGTGCCAGCAGCCAACGGGACTATCACGAGCAGTACTTC.

The chain combines TRBV6-5 with TRBJ2-1, with 9 bases fitting TRBD2. The CDR3 length is 14 residues. Germline trimming cut 7 bases from V and 5 bases from J; bases unmatched to any gene: 6. CDR1 is MNHEY, CDR2 SVGAGI, per germline. The CDR3 nucleotides read TGTGCCAGCACCCAACTAGCGGGCAACAATGAGCAGTTCTTC. It specifies CASTQLAGNNEQFF.

This clonotype was counted many times. This rearrangement joins TRBV7-2 to TRBJ2-2; 9 bases map to TRBD2. V trimming: 11 bases; J trimming: 5 bases; junction bases outside the gene matches: 12. The CDR3 covers 15 residues. Germline CDR1 reads SGHTA; CDR2 reads FQGNSA. The CDR3 loop reads CAATSSGRRTGELFF. The CDR3 DNA reads TGTGCCGCGACAAGTAGCGGGAGAAGGACCGGGGAGCTGTTTTTT.

This clonotype was seen at least ten times. The chain uses TRBV3-1 and TRBJ2-1; 13 bases are a match to TRBD2. From germline, CDR1 is LGHDT and CDR2 YNNKEL (reference sequence). The CDR3 extends over 15 amino acids. V gave up 5 bases and J gave up 8 bases; unmatched junction bases: 6. As DNA, the CDR3 is TGTGCCAGCAGCGAACTAGCGGGGGGGCTCCATGAGCAGTTCTTC. Encoded protein: CASSELAGGLHEQFF.

This clonotype was recorded many times. V and J are TRBV5-1 and TRBJ2-7, with 9 nucleotides matching TRBD1. The junction had 12 bases not matched to a gene; V was cut back by 4 bases and J by 4 bases. CDR1 and CDR2 from the germline V gene are SGHRS and YFSETQ. This CDR3 contains 16 residues. This chain's CDR3 is CASSPGGGQGYYEQYF. Written as DNA, the CDR3 is TGCGCCAGCAGCCCTGGCGGCGGACAGGGGTATTACGAGCAGTACTTC.

There are a few counts of this clonotype. The chain recombines TRBV6-2 or TRBV6-3 with TRBJ2-7; 8 nucleotides agree with TRBD1. Looked up from germline, CDR1 is MNHEY and CDR2 is SVGEGT. The trim removed 6 bases at V and 3 bases at J, leaving 7 bases unmatched. The length of the CDR3 is 14 residues. The DNA of the CDR3 is TGTGCCAGCAGACGGACAGGGCGAAACTACGAGCAGTACTTC. Its translation is CASRRTGRNYEQYF.

This clonotype was detected only a few times. The chain recombines TRBV20-1 with TRBJ2-4; D call uncertain. This CDR3 region has 15 residues. Germline loops: CDR1 DFQATT, CDR2 SNEGSKA (reference sequence). V shed 0 bases and J shed 0 bases, with 9 bases lying between them. The CDR3 DNA reads TGCAGTGCTAGAGATCCGGATCTAGCCAAAAACATTCAGTACTTC. Its protein is CSARDPDLAKNIQYF.

This clonotype was counted many times. The DNA for the CDR3 is TGTGCCAGCTCACCAGCACTACTTAATGAAAAACTGTTTTTT. It specifies CASSPALLNEKLFF. V is TRBV18 and J is TRBJ1-4; D gene uncertain. V was pared by 2 bases and J by 4 bases, with 8 bases between. CDR3 length equals 14 residues. Looked up from germline, CDR1 is KGHSH and CDR2 is LQKENI. The entire variable domain, with the rest obtained from reference TRBV18 and TRBJ1-4, is as follows: NAGVMQNPRHLVRRRGQEARLRCSPMKGHSHVYWYRQLPEEGLKFMVYLQKENIIDESGMPKERFSAEFPKEGPSILRIQQVVRGDSAAYFCASSPALLNEKLFFGSGTQLSVL.

This clonotype was recorded many times. The CDR3 nucleotides are TGTGCCAGCAGACCCGGACTAGCGGGGTCCGGGGAGCTGTTTTTT. The encoded protein is CASRPGLAGSGELFF. The chain joins TRBV7-9 to TRBJ2-2, with TRBD2 matching 12 bases. The germline CDR1 and CDR2 sequences are SEHNR and FQNEAQ (reference sequence). This CDR3 is 15 amino acids long. With V trimmed by 6 bases and J by 6 bases, 5 bases remained unmatched.

The chain combines TRBV6-2 or TRBV6-3 with TRBJ2-3, with D possibly TRBD2 on 5 matching bases. The CDR3 sequence is 18 residues long. V was pared by 5 bases and J by 6 bases, with 27 bases between. Germline-derived CDR1 and CDR2 are MNHEY and SVGEGT. CDR3 protein: CASSEGILTGVGSDTQYF. The CDR3 DNA sequence: TGTGCCAGCAGTGAGGGAATTCTAACTGGGGTCGGGTCCGATACGCAGTATTTT.

This clonotype showed up many times. V and J are TRBV20-1 and TRBJ2-2; 8 nucleotides agree with TRBD2. There are 14 residues in the CDR3. Trimming at V came to 6 bases and at J to 4 bases, leaving 7 bases not matched to a gene. Germline V gives CDR1 DFQATT, CDR2 SNEGSKA (reference sequence). This CDR3 is CSAASGSVTGELFF. CDR3 sequence (DNA): TGCAGTGCGGCAAGCGGGAGCGTCACCGGGGAGCTGTTTTTT.

This clonotype showed up many times. This sequence joins TRBV7-2 and TRBJ1-6; TRBD1 might be the D (6 bases). This CDR3 has 14 amino acids. V dropped 1 base and J dropped 9 bases, with 10 bases sitting between them. Germline lookup yields CDR1 SGHTA and CDR2 FQGNSA. DNA of the CDR3: TGTGCCAGCAGCTTAGAGGACAGCCTTTCACCCCTCCACTTT. It encodes CASSLEDSLSPLHF.

In this sample, this clonotype turned up many times. The rearrangement uses TRBV6-6 and TRBJ2-5, with 8 bases aligning to TRBD1. The CDR3 length is 16 residues. With V trimmed by 0 bases and J by 5 bases, 8 bases remained unmatched. Per the germline V gene, CDR1 is MNHNY and CDR2 is SVGAGI (reference sequence). The CDR3 is CASSYSGTGPGETQYF. CDR3 sequence (DNA): TGTGCCAGCAGTTACTCGGGGACAGGCCCGGGGGAGACCCAGTACTTC.

This clonotype was seen many times. The chain has TRBV6-5 and TRBJ2-6, with D tentatively TRBD1 (5 bases). CDR1 and CDR2 (germline): MNHEY, SVGAGI. The ends were cut back, 0 bases at V and 4 bases at J, with 13 bases in the middle. The CDR3 spans 17 residues. The CDR3 DNA is TGTGCCAGCAGTTACTCTGACAGCTCCAGCGGGGCCAACGTCCTGACTTTC. Residues: CASSYSDSSSGANVLTF.

In its sample, this clonotype was seen many times. The chain links TRBV10-2 to TRBJ2-5; D is undetermined. The CDR3 runs to 12 residues. The V gene's germline CDR1 is WSHSY and CDR2 SAAADI. V was pared by 3 bases and J by 3 bases, with 5 bases between. CDR3 coding DNA: TGCGCCAGCAGTGATCGGAAAGAGACCCAGTACTTC. Protein product: CASSDRKETQYF.

This clonotype showed up many times. The chain links TRBV5-1 to TRBJ2-2; 10 bases fit TRBD1. CDR1 SGHRS and CDR2 YFSETQ come from the germline V gene. The ends lost 3 bases at V and 4 bases at J; junction bases unmatched: 0. The CDR3 spans 14 residues. CDR3 sequence: CASSWTGGTGELFF. As DNA, the CDR3 is TGCGCCAGCAGCTGGACAGGGGGCACCGGGGAGCTGTTTTTT.

This clonotype showed up many times. The chain uses TRBV12-3 or TRBV12-4 and TRBJ2-7; 12 positions match TRBD2. The CDR3 sequence is 15 residues long. V dropped 6 bases and J dropped 0; count of bases not matched to a gene: 3. CDR3 protein: CASSLTSGSSYEQYF. In nucleotides, the CDR3 is TGTGCCAGCAGCCTGACTAGCGGGAGCTCCTACGAGCAGTACTTC.

Concerning this clonotype itself: The CDR3 end shows no conserved phenylalanine or tryptophan, and so a read error is likely. This chain uses TRBV20-1 with TRBJ1-1; D unclear. CDR3 length: 12 amino acids. CDR1 and CDR2 (germline): DFQATT, SNEGSKA (reference sequence). The ends were cut back, 5 bases at V and 1 base at J, with 8 bases in the middle. The CDR3 sequence is CSAAGSNTEAFY. The CDR3 region has the DNA TGCAGTGCTGCAGGATCGAACACTGAAGCTTTCTAT.

This clonotype was seen at least ten times. This chain uses TRBV20-1 with TRBJ2-1, with TRBD2 identical over 9 bases. Germline V gene data show CDR1 as DFQATT and CDR2 as SNEGSKA (reference sequence). V dropped 6 bases and J dropped 6; count of bases not matched to a gene: 15. The CDR3 runs 16 residues. CDR3 region: CSAPGGDAGGFNEQFF. The CDR3 bases are TGCAGTGCCCCCGGGGGGGACGCGGGAGGGTTCAATGAGCAGTTCTTC.

This clonotype was recorded many times. This chain joins TRBV12-3 or TRBV12-4 and TRBJ2-7; 9 bases are a match to TRBD2. The CDR3 extends over 19 amino acids. V lost 2 bases and J lost 2; bases outside the gene matches: 16. The CDR3 bases are TGTGCCAGCAGTTTAACCCTCGGAGCTAGCGGGAAGGGAACCTACGAGCAGTACTTC. This codes for CASSLTLGASGKGTYEQYF.

This clonotype has at least ten counts. This rearrangement joins TRBV12-3 or TRBV12-4 to TRBJ2-7; 8 bases map to TRBD1. This CDR3 has 16 residues. Germline trimming cut 5 bases from V and 6 bases from J; bases unmatched to any gene: 15. In DNA form, the CDR3 reads TGTGCCAGCAGTCCTTCGGGCTGGACAGGGCGAGGCGAGCAGTACTTC. Translating it yields CASSPSGWTGRGEQYF.

This clonotype was counted ten times or more. The CDR3 sequence: CASSPWTSGALYEQYF. As DNA, the CDR3 is TGCGCCAGCAGCCCGTGGACTAGCGGGGCGCTTTACGAGCAGTACTTC. The chain has TRBV5-1 and TRBJ2-7; 12 bases match TRBD2. In germline, CDR1 is SGHRS, CDR2 YFSETQ. V was pared by 4 bases and J by 4 bases, with 9 bases of the junction left unmatched. The CDR3 consists of 16 residues.

This clonotype was seen repeatedly, ten times or more. The chain joins TRBV5-1 to TRBJ2-7, with D uncertain. Trimming cost V 5 bases and J 3 bases, with 6 bases left between them. This CDR3 contains 11 residues. Germline lookup yields CDR1 SGHRS and CDR2 YFSETQ. The DNA of the CDR3 is TGCGCCAGCAGGAGTGGCTACGAGCAGTACTTC. Its translation: CASRSGYEQYF.

The sample holds many counts of this clonotype. V usage is TRBV20-1 and J usage is TRBJ2-1, with 8 bases aligning to TRBD2. CDR1 DFQATT and CDR2 SNEGSKA come from the germline V gene (reference sequence). The length of the CDR3 is 14 residues. V gave up 6 bases and J gave up 3 bases; unmatched junction bases: 7. In DNA form, the CDR3 reads TGCAGTGCCTATAAAGCGGGAGTCTACAATGAGCAGTTCTTC. This sequence encodes CSAYKAGVYNEQFF.

This clonotype was seen ten or more times. Written as DNA, the CDR3 is TGTGCCAGCAGTTTAGCGGGGGGGCTCCACGAGCAGTACTTC. Its protein is CASSLAGGLHEQYF. The chain joins TRBV12-3 or TRBV12-4 to TRBJ2-7, with D possibly being TRBD2 (7 bases). This CDR3 region has 14 residues. The V end lost 0 bases, the J end lost 5 bases, and 11 bases lay between the germline ends.